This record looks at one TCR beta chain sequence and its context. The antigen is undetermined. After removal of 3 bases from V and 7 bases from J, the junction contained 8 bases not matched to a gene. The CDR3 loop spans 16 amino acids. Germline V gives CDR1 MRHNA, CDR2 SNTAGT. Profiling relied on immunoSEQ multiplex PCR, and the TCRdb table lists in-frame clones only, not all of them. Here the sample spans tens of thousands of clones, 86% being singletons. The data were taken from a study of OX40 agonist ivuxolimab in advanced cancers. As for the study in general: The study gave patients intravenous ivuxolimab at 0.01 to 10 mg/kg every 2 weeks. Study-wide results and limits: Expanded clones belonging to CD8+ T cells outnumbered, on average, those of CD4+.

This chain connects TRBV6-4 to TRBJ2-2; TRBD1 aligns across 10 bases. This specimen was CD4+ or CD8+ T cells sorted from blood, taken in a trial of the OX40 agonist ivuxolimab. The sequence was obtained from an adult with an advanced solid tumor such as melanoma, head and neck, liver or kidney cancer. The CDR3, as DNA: TGTGCCAGCAGTGATTCCGACAGGGGGCTCGGCGGGGAGCTGTTTTTT. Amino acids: CASSDSDRGLGGELFF.